What follows describes a single TCR beta chain. Its antigen remains unknown. Looked up from germline, CDR1 is SQVTM and CDR2 is ANQGSEA. Trimming took off 4 bases at V and 3 bases at J, with 13 bases between the two ends. The CDR3 runs to 13 residues. Clones were sequenced by immunoSEQ multiplex PCR, and TCRdb holds only the in-frame ones, with some missing. The sample lists about 180,000 clones; about 90% were seen once. The data stem from a study of T cell responses to AZD1222 COVID-19 vaccine. Study results and limitations: The reported proportion of spike-specific TCRs targeting unmutated variant regions was nearly half. The study sampled repertoires only after the peak T cell response. Breadth and depth of Spike-specific TCRs rose after two AZD1222 doses.

The source material was peripheral blood, sampled on day 0 of AZD1222 vaccination. The TCR sequence derives from an adult in good health. The chain combines TRBV29-1 with TRBJ2-7; no definite D call. The CDR3 reads CSVGGDDRYEQYF. The DNA of the CDR3 is TGCAGCGTTGGTGGGGATGACCGCTACGAGCAGTACTTC.